A single sample gave rise to the 20 T cell receptor beta chains below, sequenced in a study of T cell responses to AZD1222 COVID-19 vaccine. Clones were read by immunoSEQ multiplex PCR, and TCRdb kept only the in-frame ones, dropping some. The sample carries about 72,000 clones, roughly nine tenths recorded once. The sequencing used peripheral blood, collected 28 days after the second AZD1222 dose. Receptor source: an adult who received the AZD1222 COVID-19 vaccine.

The V gene is TRBV2, the J gene TRBJ2-7; D uncertain. Germline V gives CDR1 SNHLY, CDR2 FYNNEI. Trimming removed 4 bases at V and 2 bases at J, with 9 bases between. The CDR3 is 13 amino acids. Here the CDR3 reads CASSGRQAYEQYF. DNA of the CDR3: TGTGCCAGCAGTGGACGCCAAGCCTACGAGCAGTACTTC.

This rearrangement joins TRBV5-6 to TRBJ2-7, with 12 positions matching TRBD2. The CDR3 is 14 amino acids. Germline V lookup: CDR1 SGHDT, CDR2 YYEEEE. V shed 3 bases and J 3 bases; nucleotides not matched to a gene: 1. The DNA of the CDR3 is TGTGCCAGCAGCTGGACTAGCGGGATCTACGAGCAGTACTTC. This encodes CASSWTSGIYEQYF.

This chain uses TRBV6-5 with TRBJ1-5, with D hard to call. Trimming removed 5 bases at V and 3 bases at J, with 11 bases between. The CDR3 sequence is 14 residues long. Germline V gene lookup returns CDR1 MNHEY and CDR2 SVGAGI. In DNA form, the CDR3 reads TGTGCCAGCAGTAGCCGCGGGGACAATCAGCCCCAGCATTTT. This sequence encodes CASSSRGDNQPQHF.

The chain couples TRBV7-9 to TRBJ2-2; 13 bases agree with TRBD2. V shed 4 bases, J shed 5 bases, and the junction held 1 base outside the gene matches. Germline CDR1 is SEHNR and CDR2 is FQNEAQ (reference sequence). The CDR3 extends over 15 amino acids. DNA for the CDR3: TGTGCCAGCAGCTCGGGACTAGCGGGGACCGGGGAGCTGTTTTTT. This sequence encodes CASSSGLAGTGELFF.

The chain joins TRBV3-1 (or the pseudogene TRBV3-2) to TRBJ1-2, with 7 bases fitting TRBD1. CDR3 length equals 13 residues. CDR1 LGHDT and CDR2 YNNKEL come from the germline V gene (reference sequence). V lost 3 bases to trimming and J lost 8 bases; unmatched junction nucleotides: 6. The CDR3 DNA is TGTGCCAGCAGCCAGGGACAGCCGGGGGGCTACACCTTC. Protein product: CASSQGQPGGYTF.

The V gene is TRBV5-4, the J gene TRBJ1-1; D uncertain. Germline V gene data show CDR1 as SGHNT and CDR2 as YYREEE (reference sequence). V shed 1 base and J shed 4 bases, with 11 bases lying between them. This CDR3 has 14 amino acids. Here the CDR3 DNA reads TGTGCCAGCAGCTTGTTTTCTATGGGCACTGAAGCTTTCTTT. It encodes CASSLFSMGTEAFF.

The chain joins TRBV7-3 to TRBJ2-1; D gene uncertain. The germline V gene has CDR1 SGHTA and CDR2 FQGTGA. The V end was cut by 5 bases, the J end by 9 bases, with 17 bases between. The CDR3 loop spans 14 amino acids. CDR3 sequence: CASSPHAGVTEQFF. The CDR3 coding sequence is TGTGCCAGCAGCCCCCACGCCGGAGTGACTGAGCAGTTCTTC.

The V and J genes are TRBV5-1 and TRBJ1-1; 9 bases match TRBD1. V gave up 4 bases and J gave up 6 bases; unmatched junction bases: 4. The CDR3 contains 13 residues. CDR1 and CDR2 (germline): SGHRS, YFSETQ. CDR3 DNA: TGCGCCAGCAGCGGACAGGGGAGGGCTGAAGCTTTCTTT. The encoded protein is CASSGQGRAEAFF.

The rearrangement uses TRBV11-1 and TRBJ2-3; possibly TRBD1 for D (5 bases). V was pared by 5 bases and J by 6 bases, with 15 bases between. CDR3 size: 14 residues. The V gene's germline CDR1 is SGHAT and CDR2 FQDESV (reference sequence). CDR3 in amino acids: CASSHQQVEDTQYF. The CDR3 DNA reads TGTGCCAGCAGCCATCAACAGGTAGAGGATACGCAGTATTTT.

The rearrangement joins TRBV3-1 (or the pseudogene TRBV3-2) to TRBJ1-3; perhaps TRBD1 as D (5 bases). Trimming removed 1 base from V and 4 bases from J, with 14 bases in between. CDR1 is LGHDT, CDR2 YNNKEL, per germline (reference sequence). The CDR3 covers 16 residues. In DNA form, the CDR3 reads TGTGCCAGCAGCCAAGCGGGACGACCAGCGGGAAACACCATATATTTT. Protein product: CASSQAGRPAGNTIYF.

The chain is built from TRBV7-8 and TRBJ2-7; possible D gene TRBD2, 5 bases. CDR1 SGHVS and CDR2 FQNEAQ come from the germline V gene. This CDR3 is built from 14 residues. V shed 1 base and J shed 3 bases, with 10 bases lying between them. The CDR3 coding sequence is TGTGCCAGCAGCTTAGTAGCAGGAGGCTACGAGCAGTACTTC. Translation: CASSLVAGGYEQYF.

The chain combines TRBV5-1 with TRBJ2-7, with 7 bases matching TRBD2. Looked up from germline, CDR1 is SGHRS and CDR2 is YFSETQ. The CDR3 is 16 residues long. Germline trimming cut 1 base from V and 6 bases from J; bases unmatched to any gene: 13. CDR3 in amino acids: CASSLTGGVDYSEQYF. DNA of the CDR3: TGCGCCAGCAGCTTGACTGGGGGGGTCGACTACTCCGAGCAGTACTTC.

This chain joins TRBV4-2 and TRBJ1-4, with D maybe TRBD1 (5 bases). CDR1 and CDR2 from the germline V gene are LGHNA and YNFKEQ. Trimming removed 4 bases from V and 7 bases from J, with 10 bases in between. The CDR3 covers 13 residues. As DNA, the CDR3 is TGTGCCAGCAGCCCCAGGGCCCTTGAAAAACTGTTTTTT. The encoded protein is CASSPRALEKLFF.

V is TRBV9 and J is TRBJ2-2; 10 nucleotides line up with TRBD2. Germline V CDR1 and CDR2: SGDLS, YYNGEE. The CDR3 sequence is 17 residues long. V lost 3 bases and J lost 1; bases outside the gene matches: 6. The DNA of the CDR3 is TGTGCCAGCAGCGAGTCGGGGACTAGCGAGAACACCGGGGAGCTGTTTTTT. Translated, it gives CASSESGTSENTGELFF.

This chain uses TRBV6-2 or TRBV6-3 with TRBJ1-5; D may be TRBD1 (6 bases). The CDR3 totals 15 residues. V gave up 5 bases and J gave up 5 bases, with 16 bases separating them. CDR1 is MNHEY and CDR2 is SVGEGT in the germline V gene. CDR3: CASSGGGPRDQPQHF. Written as DNA, the CDR3 is TGTGCCAGCAGTGGCGGGGGGCCCCGGGATCAGCCCCAGCATTTT.

The chain employs TRBV19 and TRBJ1-5; D uncertain. V gave up 3 bases and J gave up 0 bases, with 9 bases separating them. In germline, CDR1 is LNHDA, CDR2 SQIVND (reference sequence). The CDR3 extends over 15 amino acids. DNA for the CDR3: TGTGCCAGTAGTATTTTCGGGGATAGCAATCAGCCCCAGCATTTT. Its protein product is CASSIFGDSNQPQHF.

The count of this clone is one. The rearrangement joins TRBV2 to TRBJ2-7, with D perhaps TRBD1 or TRBD2 (6 bases each). Germline CDR1 SNHLY, CDR2 FYNNEI. This CDR3 contains 13 residues. V was shortened by 7 bases and J by 6 bases, with 16 bases between the two germline ends. The DNA for the CDR3 is TGTGCCAGCATGAGCATGGAGGGGGGCGAGCAGTACTTC. Encoded protein: CASMSMEGGEQYF.

This chain links TRBV7-2 with TRBJ2-7, with 11 positions matching TRBD2. The CDR3 covers 13 residues. V lost 5 bases, J lost 7 bases, and 4 bases stayed unmatched. Germline CDR1 and CDR2: SGHTA and FQGNSA. CDR3 amino acids: CASSTLAGEEQYF. CDR3 coding DNA: TGTGCCAGCAGCACACTAGCGGGGGAAGAGCAGTACTTC.

This chain joins TRBV2 and TRBJ2-3; D is undetermined. Germline V CDR1 and CDR2: SNHLY, FYNNEI. The V end was cut by 6 bases, the J end by 6 bases, with 16 bases between. The CDR3 has 14 amino acids. The CDR3 bases are TGTGCCAGCAGCAACGGCCCAGCCCCGGATACGCAGTATTTT. This encodes CASSNGPAPDTQYF.

This chain connects TRBV9 to TRBJ2-1, with 12 bases identical to TRBD2. The CDR3 is 16 amino acids. With 0 bases clipped from V and 7 bases from J, the junction kept 5 bases outside the gene matches. Germline V gene lookup returns CDR1 SGDLS and CDR2 YYNGEE. The CDR3 DNA reads as TGTGCCAGCAGCGTAGGGACTAGCGGGATCCCTAATGAGCAGTTCTTC. The encoded protein is CASSVGTSGIPNEQFF. Full variable domain (remainder filled in from reference TRBV9 and TRBJ2-1): DSGVTQTPKHLITATGQRVTLRCSPRSGDLSVYWYQQSLDQGLQFLIQYYNGEERAKGNILERFSAQQFPDLHSELNLSSLELGDSALYFCASSVGTSGIPNEQFFGPGTRLTVL.